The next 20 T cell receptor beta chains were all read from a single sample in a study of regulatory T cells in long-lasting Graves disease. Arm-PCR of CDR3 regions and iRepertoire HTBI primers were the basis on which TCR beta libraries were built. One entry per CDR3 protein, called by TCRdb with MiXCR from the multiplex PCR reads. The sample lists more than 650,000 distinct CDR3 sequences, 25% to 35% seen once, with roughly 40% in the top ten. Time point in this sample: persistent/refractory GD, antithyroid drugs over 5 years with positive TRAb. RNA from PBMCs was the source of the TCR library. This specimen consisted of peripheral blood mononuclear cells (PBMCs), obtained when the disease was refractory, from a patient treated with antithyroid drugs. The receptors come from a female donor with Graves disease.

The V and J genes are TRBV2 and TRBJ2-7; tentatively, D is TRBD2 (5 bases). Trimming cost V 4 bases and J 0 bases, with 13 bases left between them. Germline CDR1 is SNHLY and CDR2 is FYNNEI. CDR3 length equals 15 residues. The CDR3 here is CASSVSVPSSYEQYF. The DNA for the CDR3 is TGTGCCAGCAGTGTTAGCGTCCCGAGCTCCTACGAGCAGTACTTC.

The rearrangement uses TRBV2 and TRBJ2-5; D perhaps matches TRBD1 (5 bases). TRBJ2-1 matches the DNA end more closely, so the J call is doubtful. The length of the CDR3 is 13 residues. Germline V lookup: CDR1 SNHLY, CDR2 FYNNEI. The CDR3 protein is CASSDIGANEQFF. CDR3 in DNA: TGTGCCAGCAGTGATATTGGGGCCAATGAGCAGTTCTTC.

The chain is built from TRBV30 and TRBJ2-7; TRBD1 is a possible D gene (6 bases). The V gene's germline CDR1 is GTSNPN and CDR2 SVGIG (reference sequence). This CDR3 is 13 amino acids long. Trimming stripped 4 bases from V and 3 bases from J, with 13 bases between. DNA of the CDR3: TGTGCCTGGATTACCGAGGACAGCTACGAGCAGTACTTC. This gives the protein CAWITEDSYEQYF.

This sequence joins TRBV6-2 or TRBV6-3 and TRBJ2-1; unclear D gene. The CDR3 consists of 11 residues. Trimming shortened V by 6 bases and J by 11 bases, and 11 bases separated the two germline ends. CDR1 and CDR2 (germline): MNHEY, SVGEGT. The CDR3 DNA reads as TGTGCCAGCAGCGACTTCACCCAGCAGTTCTTC. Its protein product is CASSDFTQQFF.

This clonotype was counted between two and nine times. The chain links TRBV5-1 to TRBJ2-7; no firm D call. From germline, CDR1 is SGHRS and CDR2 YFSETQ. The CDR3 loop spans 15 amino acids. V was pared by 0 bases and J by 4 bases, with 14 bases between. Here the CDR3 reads CASSLDPGSQYEQYF. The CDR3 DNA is TGCGCCAGCAGCTTGGATCCGGGCTCCCAATACGAGCAGTACTTC.

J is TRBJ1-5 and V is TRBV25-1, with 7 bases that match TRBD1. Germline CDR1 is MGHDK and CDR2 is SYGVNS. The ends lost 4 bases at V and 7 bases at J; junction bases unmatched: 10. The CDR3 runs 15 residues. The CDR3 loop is CASSGGGPRGQPQHF. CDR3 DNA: TGTGCCAGCAGTGGGGGCGGGCCCAGGGGGCAGCCCCAGCATTTT.

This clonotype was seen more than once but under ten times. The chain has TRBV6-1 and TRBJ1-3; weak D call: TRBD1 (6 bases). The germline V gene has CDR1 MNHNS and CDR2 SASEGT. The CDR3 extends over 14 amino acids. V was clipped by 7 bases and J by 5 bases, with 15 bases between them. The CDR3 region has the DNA TGTGCCAGCAAAGCGGGACATACGAGAAACACCATATATTTT. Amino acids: CASKAGHTRNTIYF.

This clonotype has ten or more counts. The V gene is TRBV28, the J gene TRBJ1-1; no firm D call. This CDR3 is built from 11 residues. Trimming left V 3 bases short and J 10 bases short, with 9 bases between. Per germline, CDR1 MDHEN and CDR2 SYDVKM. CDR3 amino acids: CASSFWHVAFF. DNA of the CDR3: TGTGCCAGCAGTTTCTGGCACGTAGCTTTCTTT.

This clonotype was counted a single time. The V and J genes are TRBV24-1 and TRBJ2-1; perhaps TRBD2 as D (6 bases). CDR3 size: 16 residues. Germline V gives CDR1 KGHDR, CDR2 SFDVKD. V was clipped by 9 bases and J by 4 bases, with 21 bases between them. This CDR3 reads CATGGETRPRYNEQFF. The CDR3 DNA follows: TGTGCCACCGGAGGGGAAACTAGGCCAAGGTACAATGAGCAGTTCTTC.

Here the CDR3 reads CASSLAAGANTEAFF. Written as DNA, the CDR3 is TGCGCCAGCAGCTTGGCCGCAGGTGCGAACACTGAAGCTTTCTTT. This chain connects TRBV5-1 to TRBJ1-1, with no clear D. The CDR3 has 15 residues. Trimming took off 0 bases at V and 1 base at J, with 10 bases between the two ends. CDR1 is SGHRS, CDR2 YFSETQ, per germline.

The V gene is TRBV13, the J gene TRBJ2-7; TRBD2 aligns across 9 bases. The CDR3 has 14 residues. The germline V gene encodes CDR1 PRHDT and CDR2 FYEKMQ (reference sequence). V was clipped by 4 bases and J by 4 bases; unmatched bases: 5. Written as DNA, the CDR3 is TGTGCCAGCAGCTCCAGAGCGGGAGGTTACGAGCAGTACTTC. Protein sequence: CASSSRAGGYEQYF.

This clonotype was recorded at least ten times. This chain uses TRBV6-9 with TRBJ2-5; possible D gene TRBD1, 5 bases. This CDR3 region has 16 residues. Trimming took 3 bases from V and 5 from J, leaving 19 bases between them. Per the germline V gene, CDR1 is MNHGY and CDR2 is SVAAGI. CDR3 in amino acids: CASSYSLRRDGETQYF. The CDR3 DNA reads TGTGCCAGCAGTTACTCTCTCCGCAGGGATGGGGAGACCCAGTACTTC.

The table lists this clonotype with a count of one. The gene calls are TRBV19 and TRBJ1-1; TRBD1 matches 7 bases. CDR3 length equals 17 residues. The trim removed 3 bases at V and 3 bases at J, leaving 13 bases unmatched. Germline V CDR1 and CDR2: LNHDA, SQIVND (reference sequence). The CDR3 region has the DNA TGTGCCAGTAGTATCCGATGGGACAGTCCAGGGGACACTGAAGCTTTCTTT. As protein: CASSIRWDSPGDTEAFF.

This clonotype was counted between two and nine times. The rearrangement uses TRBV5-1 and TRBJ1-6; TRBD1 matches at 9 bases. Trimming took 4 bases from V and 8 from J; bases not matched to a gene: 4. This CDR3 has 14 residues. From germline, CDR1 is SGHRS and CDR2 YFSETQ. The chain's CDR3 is CASSVTGGDSPLHF. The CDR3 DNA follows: TGCGCCAGCAGCGTGACAGGGGGAGATTCACCCCTCCACTTT.

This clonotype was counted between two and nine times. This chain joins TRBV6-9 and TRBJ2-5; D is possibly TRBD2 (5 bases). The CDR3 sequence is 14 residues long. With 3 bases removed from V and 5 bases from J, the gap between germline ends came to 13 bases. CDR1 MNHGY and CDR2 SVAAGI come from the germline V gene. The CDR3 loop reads CASSYLRPGETQYF. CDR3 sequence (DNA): TGTGCCAGCAGTTACTTACGGCCGGGGGAGACCCAGTACTTC.

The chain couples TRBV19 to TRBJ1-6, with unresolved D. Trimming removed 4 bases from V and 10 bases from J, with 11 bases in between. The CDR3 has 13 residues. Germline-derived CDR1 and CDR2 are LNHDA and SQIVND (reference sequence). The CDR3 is CASSNSGGSPLHF. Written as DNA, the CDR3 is TGTGCCAGTAGTAACTCCGGCGGCTCACCCCTCCACTTT.

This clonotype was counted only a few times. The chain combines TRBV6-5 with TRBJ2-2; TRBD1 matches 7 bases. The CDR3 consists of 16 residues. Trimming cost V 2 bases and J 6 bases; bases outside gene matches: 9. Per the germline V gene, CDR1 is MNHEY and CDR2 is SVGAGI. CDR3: CASSYGTGVEAGELFF. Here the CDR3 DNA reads TGTGCCAGCAGTTACGGCACAGGGGTCGAAGCCGGGGAGCTGTTTTTT.

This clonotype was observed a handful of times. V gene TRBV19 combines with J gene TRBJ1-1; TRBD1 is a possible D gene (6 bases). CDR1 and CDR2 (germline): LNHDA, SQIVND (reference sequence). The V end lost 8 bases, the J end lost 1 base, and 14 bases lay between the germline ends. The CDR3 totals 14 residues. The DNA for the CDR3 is TGTGCCAGTTCCCCAGGACAGTGGAACACTGAAGCTTTCTTT. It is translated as CASSPGQWNTEAFF. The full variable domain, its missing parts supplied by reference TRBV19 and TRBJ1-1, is DGGITQSPKYLFRKEGQNVTLSCEQNLNHDAMYWYRQDPGQGLRLIYYSQIVNDFQKGDIAEGYSVSREKKESFPLTVTSAQKNPTAFYLCASSPGQWNTEAFFGQGTRLTVV.

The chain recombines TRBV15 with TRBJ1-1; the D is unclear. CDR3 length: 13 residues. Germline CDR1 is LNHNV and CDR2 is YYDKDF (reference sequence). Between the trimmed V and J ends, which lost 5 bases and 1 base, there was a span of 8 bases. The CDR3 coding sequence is TGTGCCACCAGCGAGTGGGGGAACACTGAAGCTTTCTTT. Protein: CATSEWGNTEAFF.

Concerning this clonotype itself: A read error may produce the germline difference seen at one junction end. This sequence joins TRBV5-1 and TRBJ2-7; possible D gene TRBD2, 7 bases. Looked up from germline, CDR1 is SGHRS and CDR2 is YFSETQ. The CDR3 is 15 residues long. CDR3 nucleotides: TGCGCCAGCAGCTTGGCGGGGGGCGGCCTCTACGAGCAGCACTTC. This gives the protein CASSLAGGGLYEQHF.